These 10 T cell receptor beta chains came from one sample sequenced in a study of blood T cell repertoires in COVID-19. Here immunoSEQ multiplex PCR was the method, and the copy in TCRdb shows in-frame clones only, minus some. The sample includes 300,000 to 400,000 clones, 88% of them seen just once. Sequences were obtained from PBMCs or T cells enriched from blood (not recorded which). These receptor sequences come from a man younger than 45 who had recovered from COVID-19.

The chain's CDR3 is CASSRGGPNTEAFF. The CDR3 DNA follows: TGTGCCAGCAGCCGAGGAGGCCCTAACACTGAAGCTTTCTTT. The J gene is TRBJ1-1, the V gene TRBV28; no definite D call. Trimming removed 6 bases from V and 2 bases from J, with 13 bases in between. The CDR3 consists of 14 residues. The germline V gene encodes CDR1 MDHEN and CDR2 SYDVKM.

This chain joins TRBV27 and TRBJ2-2; 9 bases are shared with TRBD1. The CDR3 sequence is 17 residues long. Trimming at V came to 5 bases and at J to 6 bases, leaving 13 bases not matched to a gene. Germline V CDR1 and CDR2: MNHEY, SMNVEV (reference sequence). CDR3: CASSRLPGQGGSGELFF. CDR3 in DNA: TGTGCCAGCAGTCGGCTTCCGGGACAGGGAGGGTCCGGGGAGCTGTTTTTT.

This chain joins TRBV5-1 and TRBJ1-4; unclear D gene. Per the germline V gene, CDR1 is SGHRS and CDR2 is YFSETQ. The CDR3 loop spans 14 amino acids. Trimming removed 1 base from V and 7 bases from J, with 11 bases in between. Here the CDR3 reads CASSLTPRGEKLFF. In DNA, the CDR3 is TGCGCCAGCAGCTTGACACCCCGGGGTGAAAAACTGTTTTTT.

This chain connects TRBV4-2 to TRBJ2-7; 7 bases fit TRBD1. The CDR3 is 15 amino acids. V trimming: 5 bases; J trimming: 2 bases; junction bases outside the gene matches: 9. Germline V CDR1 and CDR2: LGHNA, YNFKEQ. CDR3 amino acids: CASSSSQGEAYEQYF. In nucleotides, the CDR3 is TGTGCCAGCAGCAGCTCCCAGGGGGAAGCCTACGAGCAGTACTTC.

The chain recombines TRBV10-1 with TRBJ1-1; tentative D call: TRBD1 (5 bases). The germline V gene encodes CDR1 WNHNN and CDR2 SYGVQD (reference sequence). The CDR3 contains 13 residues. The V end was cut by 3 bases, the J end by 5 bases, with 10 bases between. The CDR3, as DNA: TGCGCCAGCAGTGATAGGACACAGACTGAAGCTTTCTTT. It specifies CASSDRTQTEAFF.

The chain recombines TRBV10-3 with TRBJ2-7; 7 bases map to TRBD1. The germline CDR1 and CDR2 sequences are ENHRY and SYGVKD. Trimming at V came to 6 bases and at J to 2 bases, leaving 10 bases not matched to a gene. The CDR3 spans 15 residues. Here the CDR3 reads CAISAFRDSAYEQYF. The CDR3 nucleotides are TGTGCCATCAGCGCATTCCGGGACAGTGCCTACGAGCAGTACTTC.

J is TRBJ1-5 and V is TRBV5-1; D is unresolved. With 3 bases removed from V and 2 bases from J, the gap between germline ends came to 12 bases. Germline V CDR1 and CDR2: SGHRS, YFSETQ. The CDR3 consists of 15 residues. The chain's CDR3 is CASSYDPRGNQPQHF. The CDR3 nucleotides are TGCGCCAGCAGCTACGACCCTAGAGGCAATCAGCCCCAGCATTTT.

Turning to this clone: The same CDR3 is also encoded by other DNA sequences in this sample. The V call is TRBV27, the J call TRBJ2-1, with 15 bases lining up with TRBD2. Germline V lookup: CDR1 MNHEY, CDR2 SMNVEV (reference sequence). This CDR3 contains 16 residues. V was pared by 5 bases and J by 4 bases, with 3 bases of the junction left unmatched. CDR3 sequence: CASSPGLAGGYNEQFF. CDR3 DNA: TGTGCCAGCAGTCCCGGACTAGCGGGGGGGTACAATGAGCAGTTCTTC.

The genes are TRBV20-1 and TRBJ1-5, with TRBD1 identical over 10 bases. The V gene's germline CDR1 is DFQATT and CDR2 SNEGSKA (reference sequence). The CDR3 runs to 16 residues. Trimming removed 3 bases from V and 6 bases from J; junction bases left unmatched: 11. As DNA, the CDR3 is TGCAGTGCTAGTCCCCCGACAGGGGGCGGGGGTCAGCCCCAGCATTTT. This translates into CSASPPTGGGGQPQHF.

In its sample, this clone was seen once. The chain links TRBV13 to TRBJ1-2; D not certain. V lost 0 bases, J lost 3 bases, and 8 bases lay in between. The CDR3 runs 14 residues. Germline CDR1 is PRHDT and CDR2 is FYEKMQ (reference sequence). In nucleotides, the CDR3 is TGTGCCAGCAGCTTAGGACAGTTCGACTATGGCTACACCTTC. It specifies CASSLGQFDYGYTF.